A selection of T cell receptor beta chains follows, all from one sample in a study of T-cell memory formation after mild COVID-19. TCRdb processed the 5' RACE reads anew with MiXCR; each CDR3 protein has one entry. The table has about 200,000 distinct CDR3 sequences, 15% to 20% seen once; the top ten hold roughly 2.3%. Sequencing was done on a sample of PBMCs or a T cell subset sorted from them (not recorded which). These receptors originate from an adult woman who had mild COVID-19 (a few samples of this study predate the infection). Cell type and time point are not known. The CDR3 runs from the conserved cysteine through the conserved F or W. The D gene is left open where the match is weak. Some rows have no size entry. The others give once, few or many, or a class for an expanded clone.

d_gene,v_gene,j_gene,abundance,CDR3aa,CDR3nt
.,TRBV29-1,TRBJ2-7,.,CSVKGQDYEQYF,TGCAGCGTTAAGGGGCAAGACTACGAGCAGTACTTC
TRBD2,TRBV24-1,TRBJ2-1,few,CATSDHTSGKGEQFF,TGTGCCACCAGTGATCATACTAGCGGGAAAGGTGAGCAGTTCTTC
.,TRBV6-1,TRBJ1-2,.,CASSPTNPNYGYTF,TGTGCCAGCAGTCCTACCAACCCGAACTATGGCTACACCTTC
.,TRBV7-3,TRBJ1-6,.,CASSSGTSNSPLHF,TGTGCCAGCAGCTCCGGGACCTCAAATTCACCCCTCCACTTT
TRBD1,TRBV5-6,TRBJ1-5,.,CASSLGTGGLGQPQHF,TGTGCCAGCAGCTTGGGAACAGGGGGCCTCGGGCAGCCCCAGCATTTT
TRBD2,TRBV7-9,TRBJ2-1,.,CASITSGRSGQFF,TGTGCCAGCATCACTAGCGGGAGGAGCGGGCAGTTCTTC
TRBD2,TRBV24-1,TRBJ2-3,few,CATSDPTSGSGTDTQYF,TGTGCCACCAGTGACCCTACTAGCGGGAGCGGAACAGATACGCAGTATTTT
.,TRBV18,TRBJ2-1,.,CASSPPAITGNEQFF,TGTGCCAGCTCACCCCCGGCAATCACCGGAAATGAGCAGTTCTTC
.,TRBV6-5,TRBJ1-4,few,CASSPHPRANEKLFF,TGTGCCAGCAGTCCCCACCCCAGGGCTAATGAAAAACTGTTTTTT
.,TRBV18,TRBJ2-7,.,CASSLSYTGSDEQYF,TGTGCCAGCTCACTCAGTTATACAGGGTCGGACGAGCAGTACTTC
TRBD1,TRBV5-5,TRBJ2-7,few,CASSGGQGAKEYF,TGTGCCAGCAGCGGAGGACAGGGGGCGAAGGAGTACTTC
.,TRBV20-1,TRBJ2-7,many,CSARGGGLSYEQYF,TGCAGTGCTAGAGGAGGGGGGCTCTCCTACGAGCAGTACTTC
.,TRBV9,TRBJ2-5,.,CASSVNTGEGTQYF,TGTGCCAGCAGCGTAAACACGGGCGAAGGGACCCAGTACTTC
.,TRBV21-1,TRBJ1-5,few,CASATFKGDQPQHF,TGTGCCAGCGCCACCTTTAAGGGAGATCAGCCCCAGCATTTT
.,TRBV5-6,TRBJ1-1,few,CASSPPEPGTEAFF,TGTGCCAGCAGCCCCCCGGAGCCGGGCACTGAAGCTTTCTTT